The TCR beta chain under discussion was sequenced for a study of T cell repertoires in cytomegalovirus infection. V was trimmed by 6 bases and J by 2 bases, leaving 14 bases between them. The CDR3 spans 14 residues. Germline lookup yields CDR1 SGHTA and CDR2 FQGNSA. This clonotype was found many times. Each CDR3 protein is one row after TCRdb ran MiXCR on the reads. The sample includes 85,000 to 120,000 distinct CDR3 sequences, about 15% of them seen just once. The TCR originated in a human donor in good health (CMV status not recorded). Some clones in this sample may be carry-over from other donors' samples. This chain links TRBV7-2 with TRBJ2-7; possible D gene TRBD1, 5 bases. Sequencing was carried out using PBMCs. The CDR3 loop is CASSRSTGTYEQYF. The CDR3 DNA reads TGTGCCAGCAGTCGTAGCACAGGAACCTACGAGCAGTACTTC.